Listed below are T cell receptor beta chains from one sample, sequenced in a study of blood T cells in healthy people across ages. TCRdb used MiXCR to reprocess the 5' RACE reads, holding one entry per CDR3 protein. Among about 1.6 million distinct CDR3 sequences listed, almost 35% were seen once. The sequencing input was blood. The origin of the receptors is a woman aged 30 to 39 in good health. The CDR3 runs from the conserved cysteine through the conserved F or W. D genes are given only for firm matches. Rows give clone size only sometimes, using once, few, many, or a class for an expanded clone.

TRBD2 TRBJ2-1 TRBV5-5 many TGTGCCAGCAGCTTTGGCGCGGGAGGGTACAATGAGCAGTTCTTC CASSFGAGGYNEQFF
TRBD1 TRBJ1-5 TRBV29-1 few TGCAGCGTTGCGGTCGGGACAGGGCTCAATCAGCCCCAGCATTTT CSVAVGTGLNQPQHF
TRBD1 TRBJ2-7 TRBV12-3/TRBV12-4 few TGTGCCAGCAGTATGACAGGGTTAGAGCAGTACTTC CASSMTGLEQYF
TRBD2 TRBJ2-7 TRBV20-1 NA TGCAGTGCTGGCGGAGGGACTAGGGCCTCCTACGAGCAGTACTTC CSAGGGTRASYEQYF
TRBD1 TRBJ1-2 TRBV7-2 few TGTGCCAGCACGAAGGGGGACAGGGCGGGCTATGGCTACACCTTC CASTKGDRAGYGYTF
NA TRBJ1-1 TRBV27 NA TGTGCTAGCAGTTTATCAGGGTTTGGCACTGAAGCTTTCTTT CASSLSGFGTEAFF
TRBD2 TRBJ2-7 TRBV7-2 NA TGTGCCAGCAGCCGGGGGAGGGCAGGGCCCTACGAGCAGTACTTC CASSRGRAGPYEQYF
NA TRBJ1-1 TRBV20-1 NA TGCAGTGCTAGAGATCAGGAGGTAGCTGAAGCTTTCTTT CSARDQEVAEAFF
NA TRBJ2-1 TRBV29-1 NA TGCAGCGTTGTAGGGGACCTCCAGAAGCAGTTCTTC CSVVGDLQKQFF
NA TRBJ2-4 TRBV27 NA TGTGCCAGCAGTTACGGACAAGGAGAGCAGTACTTC CASSYGQGEQYF
TRBD1 TRBJ1-1 TRBV28 NA TGTGCCAGCACCCTTCGGAGGGGGCCGCCTGAAGCTTTCTTT CASTLRRGPPEAFF
TRBD1 TRBJ1-2 TRBV5-6 NA TGTGCCAGCAGCTTTCTGCAGGGGGAAATGAATGGCTACACCTTC CASSFLQGEMNGYTF
NA TRBJ2-3 TRBV7-9 NA TGTGCCAGCAGCTTAGTTACAGGTGCACGGACAGATACGCAGTATTTT CASSLVTGARTDTQYF
NA TRBJ2-1 TRBV12-3/TRBV12-4 NA TGTGCCGGCAGTACACGTTATAAGGGCCTCTCCTACAATGAGCAGTTCTTC CAGSTRYKGLSYNEQFF
TRBD1 TRBJ2-7 TRBV6-1 few TGTGCCAGCAGTGTGGACAGGGAGATCCCCTCCTACGAGCAGTACTTC CASSVDREIPSYEQYF
TRBD2 TRBJ2-1 TRBV20-1 few TGCAGTGCTAGGGATCCTAGCGGGAGCCTCCTGGAGGTCTCCTACAATGAGCAGTTCTTC CSARDPSGSLLEVSYNEQFF
TRBD2 TRBJ2-2 TRBV2 NA TGTGCCAGCGATGTCGGCGGGAGGGCCACCGGGGAGCTGTTTTTT CASDVGGRATGELFF
NA TRBJ1-6 TRBV30 few TGTGCCTGGAGGGCCAGAAATTCACCCCTCCACTTT CAWRARNSPLHF
NA TRBJ2-2 TRBV29-1 NA TGCAGCGTTATTGAAAACCCCAACACCGGGGAGCTGTTTTTT CSVIENPNTGELFF
NA TRBJ1-1 TRBV28 few TGTGCCACTCTCCACTGGGGCGACACTGAAGCTTTCTTT CATLHWGDTEAFF
TRBD2 TRBJ2-1 TRBV11-2 NA TGTGCCAGCAGCTCCCCAGGACTAGCGGGGGTTGAGCAGTTCTTC CASSSPGLAGVEQFF
NA TRBJ2-7 TRBV12-3/TRBV12-4 NA TGTGCCGGCAGTGCATGGCCCAGTAATTCGGTCCACGAGCAGTACTTC CAGSAWPSNSVHEQYF
TRBD1 TRBJ2-3 TRBV10-3 NA TGTGCCATCAGCCTGTTGATGATTGACAGGGGGGGGACAGATACGCAGTATTTT CAISLLMIDRGGTDTQYF
NA TRBJ2-5 TRBV9 NA TGTGCCAGCGGCGGCTGGACAGGGAAAGCGGGGATACAAGAGACCCAGTACTTC CASGGWTGKAGIQETQYF
NA TRBJ2-3 TRBV25-1 few TGTGCCAGCAGTGAAACGTTGCGACACTTCACAGATACGCAGTATTTT CASSETLRHFTDTQYF
NA TRBJ1-2 TRBV3-1 NA TGTGCCAGCAGCCCACTAGGCGAGGGGCTCTATGGCTACACCTTC CASSPLGEGLYGYTF